This T cell receptor beta chain is drawn from a study of blood T cell repertoires in COVID-19. Study background: Both acute and convalescent COVID-19 samples were obtained from the United States, Italy and Spain.

How the authors handled the data: By means of reference gene primer amplification, nucleated cell counts were estimated. Sequencing used immunoSEQ multiplex PCR; TCRdb keeps in-frame clones, though not all of them. D and trimming were read from the DNA, whereas the V and J calls and clone size are those reported in that table. The repertoire holds 100,000 to 150,000 clones, with 82% as singletons. This clone showed up just a few times. CDR1 and CDR2 (germline): LGHNA, YSLEER. V was pared by 6 bases and J by 7 bases, with 6 bases of the junction left unmatched. The CDR3 is 14 amino acids. Sequencing was carried out using peripheral blood. The receptor was isolated from a woman aged 65 to 85 with acute or convalescent COVID-19. This chain connects TRBV4-3 to TRBJ2-1; 10 bases are a match to TRBD1. The CDR3 region has the DNA TGCGCCAGCAGAAACCGGGACAGGGGAAATGAGCAGTTCTTC. Translating it yields CASRNRDRGNEQFF.